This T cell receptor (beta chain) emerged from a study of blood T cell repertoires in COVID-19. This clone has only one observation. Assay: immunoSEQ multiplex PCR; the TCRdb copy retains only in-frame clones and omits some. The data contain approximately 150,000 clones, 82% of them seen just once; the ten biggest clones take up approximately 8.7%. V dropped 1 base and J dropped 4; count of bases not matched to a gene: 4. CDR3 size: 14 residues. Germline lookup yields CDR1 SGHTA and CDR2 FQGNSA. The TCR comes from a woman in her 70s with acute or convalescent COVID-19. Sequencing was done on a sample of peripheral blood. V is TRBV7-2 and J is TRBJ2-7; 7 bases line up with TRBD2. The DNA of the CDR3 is TGTGCCAGCAGCTTAGTGGGGGGGGAATACGAGCAGTACTTC. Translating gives CASSLVGGEYEQYF.